What follows are 24 T cell receptor beta chains derived from one specimen sequenced in a study of blood T cells in healthy people across ages. Alongside a J-beta primer mix, a sample-barcoded 5' primer served in a second PCR lasting about 7 to 12 cycles. TCRdb re-called the 5' RACE reads through MiXCR, storing one row per CDR3 protein. The data show 700,000 or so distinct CDR3 sequences, approximately 40% seen once. The specimen sequenced was blood. These receptors were taken from a man at least 80 years old in good health.

This clonotype was observed a handful of times. The J gene is TRBJ2-3, the V gene TRBV5-1; 8 bases are shared with TRBD2. The trim removed 4 bases at V and 5 bases at J, leaving 6 bases unmatched. Germline lookup yields CDR1 SGHRS and CDR2 YFSETQ. The CDR3 loop spans 14 amino acids. The CDR3 here is CASSQGLEKDTQYF. CDR3 DNA: TGCGCCAGCAGCCAGGGACTAGAGAAAGATACGCAGTATTTT.

This chain's CDR3 is CASRPTSGPQNTQYF. In DNA form, the CDR3 reads TGTGCCAGCAGACCGACTAGCGGACCTCAGAATACGCAGTATTTT. The V gene is TRBV11-2, the J gene TRBJ2-3; 9 bases map to TRBD2. The ends lost 6 bases at V and 7 bases at J; junction bases unmatched: 11. Germline lookup yields CDR1 SGHAT and CDR2 FQNNGV. There are 15 residues in the CDR3. Filled out from reference TRBV11-2 and TRBJ2-3, the complete variable domain reads EAGVAQSPRYKIIEKRQSVAFWCNPISGHATLYWYQQILGQGPKLLIQFQNNGVVDDSQLPKDRFSAERLKGVDSTLKIQPAKLEDSAVYLCASRPTSGPQNTQYFGPGTRLTVL.

This clonotype occurred a few times. This chain uses TRBV11-3 with TRBJ2-2; D not resolved. The CDR3 totals 14 residues. Germline CDR1 SGHNT, CDR2 YENEEA. Trimming took off 5 bases at V and 3 bases at J, with 10 bases between the two ends. The CDR3 DNA is TGTGCCAGCAGCCCCCTAGGCGACACCGGGGAGCTGTTTTTT. It is translated as CASSPLGDTGELFF.

The chain has TRBV11-2 and TRBJ1-1, with unresolved D. Germline V gene sequence: CDR1 SGHAT, CDR2 FQNNGV. V gave up 5 bases and J gave up 3 bases, with 19 bases separating them. The CDR3 totals 16 residues. In DNA form, the CDR3 reads TGTGCCAGCAGCCCGCGTAGTTGGGATGGGGACACTGAAGCTTTCTTT. This encodes CASSPRSWDGDTEAFF.

CDR3 region: CASTNLNVGAGELFF. The CDR3 region has the DNA TGTGCCAGCACCAACCTAAATGTAGGGGCCGGGGAGCTGTTTTTT. The chain is built from TRBV2 and TRBJ2-2; a weak D match, TRBD1 (5 bases). CDR1 SNHLY and CDR2 FYNNEI come from the germline V gene. The ends were cut back, 7 bases at V and 6 bases at J, with 18 bases in the middle. There are 15 residues in the CDR3. Full variable domain (missing parts from reference TRBV2 and TRBJ2-2): EPEVTQTPSHQVTQMGQEVILRCVPISNHLYFYWYRQILGQKVEFLVSFYNNEISEKSEIFDDQFSVERPDGSNFTLKIRSTKLEDSAMYFCASTNLNVGAGELFFGEGSRLTVL.

V and J are TRBV20-1 and TRBJ2-7, with D possibly being TRBD1 (7 bases). This CDR3 comprises 13 residues. Trimming pared 6 bases from V and 10 bases from J, leaving 22 bases between. Germline V gene data show CDR1 as DFQATT and CDR2 as SNEGSKA (reference sequence). The CDR3 region has the DNA TGCAGTGCGCTGGACGGGACAGCGGGTGACCAGTACTTC. It encodes CSALDGTAGDQYF.

The chain joins TRBV6-5 to TRBJ2-4; 8 positions match TRBD1. With the DNA end fitting TRBJ2-7 better, the J assignment may be wrong. The length of the CDR3 is 15 residues. Germline CDR1 reads MNHEY; CDR2 reads SVGAGI. CDR3 nucleotide sequence: TGTGCCAGCAGTTACAGGGCAGGGGGCACCTACGAGCAGTACTTC. Translated: CASSYRAGGTYEQYF.

This clonotype was found a few times. The CDR3: CASSEGGRSYNEQFF. The CDR3 DNA sequence: TGCGCCAGCAGCGAGGGCGGACGCTCCTACAATGAGCAGTTCTTC. This rearrangement joins TRBV5-1 to TRBJ2-1, with D possibly matching TRBD2 (5 bases). Germline-derived CDR1 and CDR2 are SGHRS and YFSETQ. The CDR3 is 15 amino acids. V was pared by 4 bases and J by 0 bases, with 11 bases between.

This clonotype has only a few counts. The V gene is TRBV9, the J gene TRBJ1-2; the D is unclear. The CDR3 has 16 residues. CDR1 is SGDLS, CDR2 YYNGEE, per germline. V lost 4 bases and J 0 bases, leaving 16 bases between the germline ends. The CDR3 protein is CASSPTNKLTNYGYTF. As DNA, the CDR3 is TGTGCCAGCAGCCCAACTAACAAACTAACTAACTATGGCTACACCTTC.

The chain carries TRBV18 and TRBJ2-7; tentative D call: TRBD1 (5 bases). V lost 6 bases and J 2 bases, leaving 11 bases between the germline ends. The germline V gene has CDR1 KGHSH and CDR2 LQKENI. The CDR3 length is 13 residues. This CDR3 is CASSRAHAYEQYF. The CDR3 region has the DNA TGTGCCAGCTCCAGGGCCCACGCCTACGAGCAGTACTTC.

V gene TRBV7-9 combines with J gene TRBJ2-5; tentative D call: TRBD2 (5 bases). The J call is uncertain, as TRBJ2-7 better fits the DNA end. CDR1 and CDR2 (germline): SEHNR, FQNEAQ (reference sequence). The CDR3 length is 15 residues. The CDR3 sequence is CASSPGVAELVEQYF. Written as DNA, the CDR3 is TGTGCCAGCAGCCCCGGGGTGGCGGAGCTAGTCGAGCAGTACTTC.

This chain connects TRBV2 to TRBJ2-1; possible D gene TRBD1, 6 bases. V lost 10 bases and J lost 5, with 9 bases in between. The CDR3 is 11 amino acids. Germline-derived CDR1 and CDR2 are SNHLY and FYNNEI. The CDR3 here is CAKQGNNEQFF. CDR3 coding DNA: TGTGCCAAGCAGGGGAACAATGAGCAGTTCTTC.

J is TRBJ2-7 and V is TRBV27; either TRBD1 or TRBD2 may fit D (5 bases each). Germline V CDR1 and CDR2: MNHEY, SMNVEV (reference sequence). The ends were cut back, 6 bases at V and 12 bases at J, with 24 bases in the middle. The CDR3 sequence is 14 residues long. The DNA of the CDR3 is TGTGCCAGCAGCCTAAGGGGTCCCGTCGGGGTTACGTACTTC. It codes for CASSLRGPVGVTYF.

This chain links TRBV25-1 with TRBJ1-6; D uncertain. The CDR3 length is 13 residues. The V gene lost 2 bases and the J gene lost 9 bases, with 8 bases spanning the gap. Germline-derived CDR1 and CDR2 are MGHDK and SYGVNS. The CDR3 DNA reads TGTGCCAGCAGTGAAACGGGAGGTTCACCCCTCCACTTT. Its protein product is CASSETGGSPLHF.

This clonotype was recorded a few times. The chain joins TRBV5-1 to TRBJ2-7; 8 positions match TRBD1. With V trimmed by 6 bases and J by 5 bases, 10 bases remained unmatched. CDR3 size: 14 residues. CDR1 is SGHRS, CDR2 YFSETQ, per germline. The CDR3 nucleotides read TGCGCCAGCACCAGCTATCAGGGGGCAAACGAGCAGTACTTC. Protein sequence: CASTSYQGANEQYF. Variable domain in full (rest from reference TRBV5-1 and TRBJ2-7): KAGVTQTPRYLIKTRGQQVTLSCSPISGHRSVSWYQQTPGQGLQFLFEYFSETQRNKGNFPGRFSGRQFSNSRSEMNVSTLELGDSALYLCASTSYQGANEQYFGPGTRLTVT.

On this clonotype itself: A much larger clone differs by one base, so this may be a read error. The chain is built from TRBV7-2 and TRBJ2-5; 7 positions match TRBD2. The DNA matches TRBJ2-1 better at its end, which makes the J call doubtful. Germline CDR1 is SGHTA and CDR2 is FQGNSA. This CDR3 has 16 residues. The CDR3 protein is CASSTRTSYYQETQFF. CDR3 bases: TGTGCCAGCAGCACAAGGACTAGTTACTATCAAGAGACCCAGTTCTTC.

This clonotype was counted a few times. This rearrangement joins TRBV4-2 to TRBJ2-1; 9 bases are shared with TRBD2. J gave up 10 bases and V 7 bases, and 20 bases lay outside the gene matches. Germline lookup yields CDR1 LGHNA and CDR2 YNFKEQ. CDR3 length: 17 amino acids. The CDR3 nucleotides are TGTGCCAGCACGTCCCACTTGGCGGGGGGGAACTTCGGCGAGCAGTTCTTC. This gives the protein CASTSHLAGGNFGEQFF.

The table lists this clonotype with a count of one. The chain couples TRBV20-1 to TRBJ2-1, with D tentatively TRBD2 (6 bases). The J call may be wrong; the DNA end is better matched by TRBJ2-7. CDR1 is DFQATT, CDR2 SNEGSKA, per germline (reference sequence). The CDR3 contains 13 residues. The CDR3: CSATGGTYNEQYF. The CDR3 DNA sequence: TGCAGTGCTACGGGCGGGACTTACAATGAGCAGTACTTC.

This clonotype has a handful of counts. This chain joins TRBV5-1 and TRBJ2-2; D is unresolved. Germline values: CDR1 SGHRS, CDR2 YFSETQ. V was pared by 4 bases and J by 0 bases, with 13 bases between. This CDR3 has 16 amino acids. Here the CDR3 DNA reads TGCGCCAGCAGCCTCCGGTCTATCGCGAACACCGGGGAGCTGTTTTTT. It is translated as CASSLRSIANTGELFF.

This clonotype was observed a single time. CDR3 protein: CASSLPSGTGNTEAFF. CDR3 in DNA: TGTGCCAGCAGCTTACCGTCCGGGACAGGGAACACTGAAGCTTTCTTT. The chain joins TRBV5-4 to TRBJ1-1; 8 positions match TRBD1. Germline trimming cut 2 bases from V and 1 base from J; bases unmatched to any gene: 7. This CDR3 has 16 residues. The germline V gene encodes CDR1 SGHNT and CDR2 YYREEE (reference sequence).

This clonotype showed up many times. The rearrangement joins TRBV5-6 to TRBJ1-6, with 7 bases matching TRBD1. This CDR3 comprises 18 residues. Losses at the gene ends were 0 bases for V and 7 bases for J; bases not matched to a gene: 13. The V gene's germline CDR1 is SGHDT and CDR2 YYEEEE. CDR3 sequence: CASSLASRNRGRNSPLHF. The DNA of the CDR3 is TGTGCCAGCAGCTTGGCCTCTCGTAACAGGGGTAGGAATTCACCCCTCCACTTT.

The chain is built from TRBV30 and TRBJ1-4; no clear D. The CDR3 covers 13 residues. V was clipped by 2 bases and J by 7 bases, with 11 bases between them. Germline V gene sequence: CDR1 GTSNPN, CDR2 SVGIG (reference sequence). The CDR3 reads CAWSRTVGEKLFF. The CDR3 DNA follows: TGTGCCTGGAGTAGAACCGTCGGTGAAAAACTGTTTTTT.

This sequence joins TRBV3-1 and TRBJ1-4; 10 nucleotides line up with TRBD1. The CDR3 loop spans 15 amino acids. The V gene's germline CDR1 is LGHDT and CDR2 YNNKEL (reference sequence). With 4 bases clipped from V and 6 bases from J, the junction kept 5 bases outside the gene matches. The CDR3 DNA reads TGTGCCAGCAGCCTCCCGGGACAGGGGTATGAAAAACTGTTTTTT. This gives the protein CASSLPGQGYEKLFF.

This clonotype was found once. The chain employs TRBV2 and TRBJ1-1; D is possibly TRBD1 (6 bases). Deletions cut 0 bases from V and 8 bases from J, with 10 bases between. The CDR3 loop spans 13 amino acids. From germline, CDR1 is SNHLY and CDR2 FYNNEI. The DNA for the CDR3 is TGTGCCAGCAGTGAAGCTTGGGGGGCGGAAGCTTTCTTT. Its translation: CASSEAWGAEAFF.